Listed here are 19 T cell receptor beta chains from one sample, sequenced in a study of blood T cell repertoires in COVID-19. Sequenced by immunoSEQ multiplex PCR; TCRdb stores in-frame clones only, minus some. The data hold around 57,000 clones, with about nine tenths observed a single time. The source material was peripheral blood. The receptors stem from a woman older than 75 with COVID-19, enrolled during active disease.

The chain couples TRBV9 to TRBJ1-2; D is possibly TRBD1 (5 bases). Germline V lookup: CDR1 SGDLS, CDR2 YYNGEE. The CDR3 runs to 17 residues. Trimming removed 2 bases from V and 6 bases from J, with 23 bases in between. The CDR3: CASSVTPEIDRSHGYTF. The CDR3, as DNA: TGTGCCAGCAGCGTGACCCCCGAAATCGACAGATCCCATGGCTACACCTTC.

This clone was recorded only once. This sample includes further DNA sequences coding for the same CDR3. The chain combines TRBV2 with TRBJ1-1; possible D gene TRBD1, 6 bases. The CDR3 runs to 14 residues. Trimming pared 2 bases from V and 5 bases from J, leaving 12 bases between. In germline, CDR1 is SNHLY, CDR2 FYNNEI. For the CDR3, the DNA is TGTGCCAGCAGTGAAAGTGGAAGGGGGACTGAAGCTTTCTTT. It specifies CASSESGRGTEAFF.

V usage is TRBV14 and J usage is TRBJ2-4; 10 bases are a match to TRBD2. The length of the CDR3 is 17 residues. Germline CDR1 is SGHDN and CDR2 is FVKESK. Germline trimming cut 4 bases from V and 1 base from J; bases unmatched to any gene: 7. CDR3 in DNA: TGTGCCAGCAGCCTCCGAGCGGGGGGGCCCGCCAAAAACATTCAGTACTTC. Translated: CASSLRAGGPAKNIQYF.

CDR3 DNA sequence: TGTGCCAGCACCCGAGGAGACCATAACTATGGCTACACCTTC. Its protein product is CASTRGDHNYGYTF. V gene TRBV7-9 combines with J gene TRBJ1-2; the D is unclear. Per the germline V gene, CDR1 is SEHNR and CDR2 is FQNEAQ (reference sequence). Trimming pared 7 bases from V and 1 base from J, leaving 13 bases between. The CDR3 has 14 amino acids.

The rearrangement uses TRBV5-1 and TRBJ1-1; 7 bases are shared with TRBD1. CDR1 SGHRS and CDR2 YFSETQ come from the germline V gene. V trimming: 3 bases; J trimming: 2 bases; junction bases outside the gene matches: 16. The CDR3 contains 18 residues. The CDR3 coding sequence is TGCGCCAGCAGCTCGGGGCCGGGACAGAGACACTTAAACACTGAAGCTTTCTTT. Its translation: CASSSGPGQRHLNTEAFF.

This chain uses TRBV5-4 with TRBJ1-2; 10 bases are shared with TRBD1. CDR1 SGHNT and CDR2 YYREEE come from the germline V gene (reference sequence). This CDR3 has 14 residues. J lost 8 bases, V lost 5 bases, and 9 bases had no gene match. CDR3 residues: CASSPDRGLVGYTF. DNA for the CDR3: TGTGCCAGCAGTCCAGACAGGGGGCTAGTGGGCTACACCTTC.

V usage is TRBV6-5 and J usage is TRBJ1-1, with a weak D call TRBD1 (6 bases). Between the trimmed V and J ends, which lost 6 bases and 6 bases, there was a span of 17 bases. The CDR3 spans 14 residues. Germline V gene sequence: CDR1 MNHEY, CDR2 SVGAGI. CDR3 amino acids: CASRFEQGISEAFF. The CDR3 bases are TGTGCCAGCAGGTTTGAACAGGGTATATCTGAAGCTTTCTTT.

V is TRBV5-4 and J is TRBJ2-3; a possible D gene is TRBD1 (5 bases). The germline V gene encodes CDR1 SGHNT and CDR2 YYREEE (reference sequence). This CDR3 region has 15 residues. V lost 3 bases to trimming and J lost 6 bases, with 17 bases between them. CDR3 nucleotide sequence: TGTGCCAGCAGCTCCGGACAAGGCGGAACGGATACGCAGTATTTT. This encodes CASSSGQGGTDTQYF. Complete variable domain (other parts from reference TRBV5-4 and TRBJ2-3): ETGVTQSPTHLIKTRGQQVTLRCSSQSGHNTVSWYQQALGQGPQFIFQYYREEENGRGNFPPRFSGLQFPNYSSELNVNALELDDSALYLCASSSGQGGTDTQYFGPGTRLTVL.

J is TRBJ1-1 and V is TRBV6-2 or TRBV6-3; D is possibly TRBD1 (6 bases). The CDR3 length is 14 residues. Germline CDR1 and CDR2: MNHEY and SVGEGT. V was pared by 1 base and J by 4 bases, with 10 bases between. CDR3 sequence: CASSYLGGSTEAFF. The CDR3 DNA is TGTGCCAGCAGTTACTTAGGGGGTAGCACTGAAGCTTTCTTT.

This clone was seen a single time. This sequence joins TRBV5-4 and TRBJ2-7; 8 nucleotides align to TRBD2. The ends lost 4 bases at V and 6 bases at J; junction bases unmatched: 15. Germline V lookup: CDR1 SGHNT, CDR2 YYREEE (reference sequence). The CDR3 runs to 16 residues. CDR3 sequence: CASSLGLERGIPEQYF. CDR3 nucleotide sequence: TGTGCCAGCAGCCTTGGGCTGGAGCGGGGGATTCCCGAGCAGTACTTC.

The gene calls are TRBV5-1 and TRBJ1-2; TRBD1 agrees at 7 bases. CDR1 is SGHRS, CDR2 YFSETQ, per germline. Germline trimming cut 5 bases from V and 4 bases from J; bases unmatched to any gene: 2. This CDR3 has 12 amino acids. This CDR3 is CASRWDSYGYTF. CDR3 bases: TGCGCCAGCAGATGGGACAGCTATGGCTACACCTTC.

The chain has TRBV6-2 or TRBV6-3 and TRBJ2-2; D gene uncertain. The CDR3 is made up of 13 amino acids. V lost 6 bases, J lost 1 base, and 6 bases lay in between. Looked up from germline, CDR1 is MNHEY and CDR2 is SVGEGT. The CDR3 DNA reads as TGTGCCAGCAGCCCCCAGAACACCGGGGAGCTGTTTTTT. This encodes CASSPQNTGELFF.

The rearrangement joins TRBV3-1 (or the pseudogene TRBV3-2) to TRBJ2-1; D remains unclear. V shed 4 bases and J shed 9 bases, with 13 bases lying between them. Germline assignment: CDR1 LGHDT and CDR2 YNNKEL (reference sequence). This CDR3 has 13 residues. The CDR3 sequence: CASSPSSFFEQFF. CDR3 nucleotides: TGTGCCAGCAGCCCCTCCAGTTTTTTTGAGCAGTTCTTC.

The gene calls are TRBV5-1 and TRBJ2-5; the D gene is possibly TRBD1 (5 bases). The CDR3 loop spans 17 amino acids. The V and J ends lost 0 bases and 1 base respectively, with 16 bases between them. Germline V CDR1 and CDR2: SGHRS, YFSETQ. DNA of the CDR3: TGCGCCAGCAGCTTGGGGGGCGGCACAAGATCCCAAGAGACCCAGTACTTC. It is translated as CASSLGGGTRSQETQYF.

The V call is TRBV5-8, the J call TRBJ2-7; D not resolved. Trimming shortened V by 4 bases and J by 5 bases, and 19 bases separated the two germline ends. The CDR3 covers 15 residues. Germline V gene data show CDR1 as SGHTS and CDR2 as YDEGEE. CDR3 residues: CASSDPERRRDEQYF. The CDR3 nucleotides read TGTGCCAGCAGCGACCCCGAGAGGCGTCGGGACGAGCAGTACTTC.

The chain links TRBV14 to TRBJ1-6; D unresolved. This CDR3 contains 15 residues. V lost 1 base and J lost 9, with 13 bases in between. Germline V gene sequence: CDR1 SGHDN, CDR2 FVKESK. The CDR3 is CASSQAAGRSSPLHF. The CDR3 DNA sequence: TGTGCCAGCAGCCAAGCGGCGGGTAGGAGTTCACCCCTCCACTTT.

The CDR3 sequence: CSVKTGGVMNEAFF. CDR3 nucleotide sequence: TGCAGCGTGAAGACAGGGGGCGTAATGAATGAAGCTTTCTTT. The chain combines TRBV29-1 with TRBJ1-1; the match to TRBD1 covers 10 bases. V gave up 6 bases and J gave up 7 bases; unmatched junction bases: 11. The V gene's germline CDR1 is SQVTM and CDR2 ANQGSEA. CDR3 size: 14 residues.

This sequence joins TRBV29-1 and TRBJ2-3, with D maybe TRBD2 (7 bases). Germline loops: CDR1 SQVTM, CDR2 ANQGSEA. Trimming removed 6 bases from V and 2 bases from J, with 15 bases in between. This CDR3 is built from 14 residues. The CDR3, as DNA: TGCAGCGTAGCCTCGGGGGGCCCCACAGATACGCAGTATTTT. Amino acid sequence: CSVASGGPTDTQYF.

The chain joins TRBV5-1 to TRBJ1-5; 10 nucleotides match TRBD1. The CDR3 consists of 15 residues. The V and J ends lost 0 bases and 5 bases, in that order; junction bases with no gene match: 2. Germline V CDR1 and CDR2: SGHRS, YFSETQ. This CDR3 is CASSLDGQGDQPQHF. Written as DNA, the CDR3 is TGCGCCAGCAGCTTGGATGGACAGGGGGATCAGCCCCAGCATTTT.